The following is a TCR beta chain sequence with its context. The antigen this receptor binds is unknown. The input lacks base qualities; no much larger clone sits a single base away. TCRbeta CDR3 regions were amplified from genomic DNA by means of the immunoSEQ Assay, a bias-controlled multiplex PCR. As for the original processing: The number of nucleated cells in each sample was estimated from the amplification of reference gene primers within the assay. Sequence reads were collapsed and filtered to measure the absolute abundance of every unique TCRbeta CDR3 rearrangement. For each sample, productive Simpson clonality was calculated as the square root of Simpson's diversity index across productive rearrangements. TCRdb carries this immuneACCESS record with in-frame sequences only. Its versions omit some clonotypes, under half of them owing to an unresolved V gene in the studies checked, with the rest unexplained. That table supplies the V and J calls and clone size; D and trimming were determined from the DNA. This sample has a few hundred thousand clones in its table, and around 83% of those were observed once. The ten top clones hold approximately 1.1% of the sample.

This entry comes from a study of blood T cell repertoires in COVID-19 (TCRdb year 2020). At the level of the whole study: Samples covering the acute and convalescent phases of COVID-19 were provided by collaborators in the United States, Italy and Spain. The sample metadata nearly always contained a de-identified subject ID, COVID-19 status, age in years and sex. The repertoires were made available in a free public database intended to serve as a resource for research on the immune response to SARS-CoV-2. Deeply sampled blood TCRbeta repertoires from subjects exposed to, actively infected with, or recovered from COVID-19 were included in the dataset. The material from the prospective study consisted of cDNA or gDNA derived from T cells, B-cell-depleted T cells, or PBMCs. The samples were drawn from the first 160 participants of the ongoing ImmuneRACE study and from about 1,200 subjects provided by 6 global collaborators. HLA class I and class II types, where available, came from metadata supplied by the sample provider rather than from assay-based typing. Results and caveats for the whole study, not just this receptor: Clinical and demographic metadata were provided uncurated, with the amount varying by source and participant.

Whole blood was collected in K2EDTA tubes by collaborating institutions according to the institutions' own protocols. For TCRbeta analysis, collaborator samples were shipped as frozen whole blood, as isolated PBMCs, or as DNA extracted from either sample type. Sequences were obtained from peripheral blood. The sequence was collected from a woman between 45 and 60 years old with acute or convalescent COVID-19.

Read as DNA, the sequence is TGTGCCAGCAGTTTATGGGACAGCACGAATTCACCCCTCCACTTT. It is translated as CASSLWDSTNSPLHF. The rearrangement joined TRBV6-5 to TRBJ1-6, with 7 junctional bases fitting TRBD1. Looking up the germline V gene yields CDR1 MNHEY and CDR2 SVGAGI. There are 15 amino acids in the CDR3, from cysteine to phenylalanine inclusive. The retained sequence is limited to the CDR3, 45 bases, with the frame set at the first base. V is pruned by 4 bases and J by 7 bases, leaving 7 bases of the junction without a gene match.